The next 8 T cell receptor beta chains were all read from a single sample in a study of beta chain features in type 1 diabetes. Antigens for these TCRs are unknown. Sequenced material consisted of expressed TCRB transcripts (all of the isolated RNA was reverse transcribed). Profiling relied on immunoSEQ multiplex PCR, and the TCRdb table lists in-frame clones only, not all of them. The top ten clones hold roughly 0.092% of a sample with approximately 170,000 clones, almost 65% of them seen once. Overall study findings and caveats: Moderately but significantly shorter TCRB CDR3s were found in Type 1 diabetes patients in all four CD4+ subsets.

Sequencing used naive CD4+ T cells from blood. The receptors were gathered from a man aged 25-45 years with type 1 diabetes.

The chain's CDR3 is CAWSSSLGYTF. The DNA for the CDR3 is TGTGCCTGGAGTTCGAGTTTGGGCTACACCTTC. J is TRBJ1-2 and V is TRBV30; D remains ambiguous. The germline gives CDR1 GTSNPN, CDR2 SVGIG (reference sequence). Trimming stripped 2 bases from V and 8 bases from J, with 9 bases between. CDR3 length: 11 amino acids.

V usage is TRBV29-1 and J usage is TRBJ1-2, with D uncertain. With 6 bases removed from V and 5 bases from J, the gap between germline ends came to 13 bases. The CDR3 has 12 residues. Looked up from germline, CDR1 is SQVTM and CDR2 is ANQGSEA. CDR3 sequence reads: CSVVVSLYGYTF. The CDR3 DNA is TGCAGCGTAGTGGTCAGTCTATATGGCTACACCTTC.

This chain links TRBV6-6 with TRBJ1-2, with TRBD1 matching over 7 bases. Germline CDR1 and CDR2: MNHNY and SVGAGI (reference sequence). This CDR3 region has 14 residues. V was clipped by 2 bases and J by 8 bases; unmatched bases: 8. This CDR3 is CASSYGTARWGYTF. The CDR3 DNA reads as TGTGCCAGCAGTTACGGGACAGCCCGCTGGGGCTACACCTTC.

A note on this clone: One end of the junction fails to match germline, which may point to a read error. The genes are TRBV28 and TRBJ1-5; D is ambiguous. Germline values: CDR1 MDHEN, CDR2 SYDVKM. CDR3 length: 11 amino acids. DNA for the CDR3: TGTGCCACCAGTTTACGGGGGCCCCAGCATTTT. Protein: CATSLRGPQHF.

The rearrangement links TRBV9 to TRBJ1-1, with D possibly being TRBD1 (6 bases). In germline, CDR1 is SGDLS, CDR2 YYNGEE. This CDR3 has 15 amino acids. V was cut by 4 bases and J by 1 base, with 14 bases left in between. DNA of the CDR3: TGTGCCAGCAGCCAAACCGGACAGCCGAACACTGAAGCTTTCTTT. Its protein is CASSQTGQPNTEAFF.

This clone was seen more than once but under ten times. This chain joins TRBV7-2 and TRBJ2-1; D is uncertain. Germline V gives CDR1 SGHTA, CDR2 FQGNSA. The length of the CDR3 is 12 residues. The ends were cut back, 3 bases at V and 8 bases at J, with 8 bases in the middle. This chain's CDR3 is CASSFYEDEQFF. CDR3 DNA sequence: TGTGCCAGCAGCTTTTATGAGGATGAGCAGTTCTTC.

The chain links TRBV2 to TRBJ1-2; a weak D match, TRBD1 (6 bases). Germline V gives CDR1 SNHLY, CDR2 FYNNEI. This CDR3 spans 12 amino acids. Between the trimmed V and J ends, which lost 8 bases and 8 bases, there was a span of 15 bases. The CDR3 sequence is CASGLQGEGYTF. The CDR3 DNA follows: TGTGCCAGCGGATTACAGGGTGAAGGCTACACCTTC.

This clone was counted a few times. The V call is TRBV2, the J call TRBJ2-3; TRBD2 might be the D (6 bases). Germline values: CDR1 SNHLY, CDR2 FYNNEI. V lost 6 bases and J lost 5, with 15 bases in between. This CDR3 has 14 amino acids. The CDR3 loop reads CASRAGLLGDTQYF. As DNA, the CDR3 is TGTGCCAGCAGGGCGGGACTTCTCGGAGATACGCAGTATTTT.